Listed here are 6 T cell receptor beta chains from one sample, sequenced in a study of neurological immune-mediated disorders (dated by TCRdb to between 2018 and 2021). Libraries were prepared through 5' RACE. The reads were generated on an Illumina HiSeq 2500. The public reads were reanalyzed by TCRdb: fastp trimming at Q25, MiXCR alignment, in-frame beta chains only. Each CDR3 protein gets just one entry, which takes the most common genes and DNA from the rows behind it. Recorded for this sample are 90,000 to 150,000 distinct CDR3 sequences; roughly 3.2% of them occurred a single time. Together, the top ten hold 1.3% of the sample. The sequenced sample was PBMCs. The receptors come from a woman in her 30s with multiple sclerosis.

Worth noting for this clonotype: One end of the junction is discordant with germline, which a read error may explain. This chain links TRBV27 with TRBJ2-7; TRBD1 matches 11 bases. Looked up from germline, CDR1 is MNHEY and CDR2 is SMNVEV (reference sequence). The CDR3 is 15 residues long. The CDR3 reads CDSSSPGQGAYEQYF. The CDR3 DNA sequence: TGTGACAGCAGTTCACCGGGACAGGGGGCCTACGAGCAGTACTTC.

The CDR3 spells CASMRGIGNTIYF. The CDR3, as DNA: TGTGCCAGCATGAGGGGGATCGGAAACACCATATATTTT. J is TRBJ1-3 and V is TRBV6-1; D is perhaps TRBD1 (6 bases). The germline V and J ends were trimmed by 7 bases and 4 bases, with 11 bases remaining between them. CDR1 MNHNS and CDR2 SASEGT come from the germline V gene. This CDR3 contains 13 residues.

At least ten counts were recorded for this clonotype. In nucleotides, the CDR3 is TGTGCCAGCAGCCTCGAGGGTGGGGGTTTTCAGCCCCAGCATTTT. It codes for CASSLEGGGFQPQHF. The chain uses TRBV7-2 and TRBJ1-5; the D gene is possibly TRBD1 (5 bases). V was cut by 5 bases and J by 6 bases, with 17 bases left in between. The CDR3 is 15 amino acids. Germline values: CDR1 SGHTA, CDR2 FQGNSA.

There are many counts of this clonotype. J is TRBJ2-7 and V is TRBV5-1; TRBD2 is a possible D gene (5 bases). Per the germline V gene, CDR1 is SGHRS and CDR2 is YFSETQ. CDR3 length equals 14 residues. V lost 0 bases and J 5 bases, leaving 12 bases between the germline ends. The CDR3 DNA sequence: TGCGCCAGCAGCTTGGACGAACTAGATGACGAGCAGTACTTC. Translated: CASSLDELDDEQYF. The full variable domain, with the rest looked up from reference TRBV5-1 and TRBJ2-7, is KAGVTQTPRYLIKTRGQQVTLSCSPISGHRSVSWYQQTPGQGLQFLFEYFSETQRNKGNFPGRFSGRQFSNSRSEMNVSTLELGDSALYLCASSLDELDDEQYFGPGTRLTVT.

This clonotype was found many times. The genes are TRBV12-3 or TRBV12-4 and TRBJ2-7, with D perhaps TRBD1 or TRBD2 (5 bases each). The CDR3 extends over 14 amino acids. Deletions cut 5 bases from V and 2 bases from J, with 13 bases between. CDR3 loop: CASSTMMGAYEQYF. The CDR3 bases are TGTGCCAGCAGTACCATGATGGGGGCCTACGAGCAGTACTTC.

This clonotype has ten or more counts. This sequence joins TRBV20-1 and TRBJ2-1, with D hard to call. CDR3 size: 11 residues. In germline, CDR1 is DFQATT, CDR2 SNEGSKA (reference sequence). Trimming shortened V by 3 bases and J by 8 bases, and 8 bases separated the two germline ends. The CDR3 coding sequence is TGCAGTGCTAGCTCAGCCCATGAGCAGTTCTTC. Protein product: CSASSAHEQFF.